Given below is one T cell receptor beta chain in context. The antigen remains undetermined. It was with 60 Vbeta and 13 Jbeta primers that the PCR ran. Using immunoSEQ multiplex PCR, the repertoire was profiled, and TCRdb retains in-frame clones only, with some absent. The sample lists some 110,000 clones; around 66% were seen once. The sample is drawn from a study of cytomegalovirus exposure and HLA in healthy donors. Study details: One earlier analysis, a look at roughly 180 million T cells, found about 100 million unique TCR beta sequences. Broader study findings: Some TCR beta chains (about 180 of them) were listed as cytomegalovirus-associated. Analysis performed later found 15,000 or so TCR beta sequences associated with HLA alleles at 0.05 false discovery rate.

The sample consisted of PBMCs. This receptor was obtained from a man in his late teens or twenties in good health and CMV-seronegative.

The CDR3 nucleotides read TGTGCCAGCAGTCCCACCGGGGGGCTAGTGCTAAGGCCCAATGAGCAGTTCTTC. Translating gives CASSPTGGLVLRPNEQFF. V gene TRBV28 combines with J gene TRBJ2-1, with D possibly being TRBD2 (7 bases). The CDR3 is 18 residues long. Trimming stripped 5 bases from V and 6 bases from J, with 26 bases between. The germline V gene encodes CDR1 MDHEN and CDR2 SYDVKM.